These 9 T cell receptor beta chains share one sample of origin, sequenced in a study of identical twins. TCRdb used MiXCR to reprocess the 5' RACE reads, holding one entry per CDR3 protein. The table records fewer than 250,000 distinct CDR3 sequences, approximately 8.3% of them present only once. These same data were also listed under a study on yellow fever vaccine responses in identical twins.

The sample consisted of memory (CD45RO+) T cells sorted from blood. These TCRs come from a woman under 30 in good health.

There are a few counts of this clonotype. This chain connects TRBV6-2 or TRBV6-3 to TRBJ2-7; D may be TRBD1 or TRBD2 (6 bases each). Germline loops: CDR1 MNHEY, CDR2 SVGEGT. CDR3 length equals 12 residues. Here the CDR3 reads CAARGVGGEQYF. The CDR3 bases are TGTGCTGCGAGGGGGGTTGGCGGCGAGCAGTACTTC.

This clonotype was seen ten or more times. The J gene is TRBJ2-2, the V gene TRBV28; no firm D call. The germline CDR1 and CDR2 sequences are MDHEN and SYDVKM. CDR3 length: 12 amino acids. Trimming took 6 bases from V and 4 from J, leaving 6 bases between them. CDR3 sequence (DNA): TGTGCCAGCAGCGCAACCACCGGGGAGCTGTTTTTT. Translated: CASSATTGELFF.

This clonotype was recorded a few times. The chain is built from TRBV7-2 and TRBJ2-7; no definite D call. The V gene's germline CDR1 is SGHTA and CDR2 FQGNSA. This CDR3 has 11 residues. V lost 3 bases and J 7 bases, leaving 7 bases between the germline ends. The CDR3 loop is CASSLTFEQYF. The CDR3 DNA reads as TGTGCCAGCAGCTTGACTTTTGAGCAGTACTTC.

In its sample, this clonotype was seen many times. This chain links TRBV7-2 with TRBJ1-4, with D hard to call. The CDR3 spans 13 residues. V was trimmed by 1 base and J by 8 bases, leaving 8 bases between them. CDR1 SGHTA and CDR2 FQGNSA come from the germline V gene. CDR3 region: CASSLVRSEKLFF. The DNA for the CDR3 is TGTGCCAGCAGCTTAGTGAGGTCGGAAAAACTGTTTTTT.

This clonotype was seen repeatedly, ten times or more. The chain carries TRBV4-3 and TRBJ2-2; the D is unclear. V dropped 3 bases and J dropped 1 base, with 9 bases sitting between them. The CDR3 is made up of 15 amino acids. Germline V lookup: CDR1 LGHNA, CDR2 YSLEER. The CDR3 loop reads CASSQATENTGELFF. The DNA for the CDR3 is TGCGCCAGCAGCCAGGCGACTGAGAACACCGGGGAGCTGTTTTTT.

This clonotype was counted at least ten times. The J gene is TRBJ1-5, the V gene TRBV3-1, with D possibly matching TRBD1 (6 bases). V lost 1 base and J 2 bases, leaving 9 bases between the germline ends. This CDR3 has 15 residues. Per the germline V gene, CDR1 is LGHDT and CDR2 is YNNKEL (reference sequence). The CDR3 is CASSQGRGGNQPQHF. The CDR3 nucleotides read TGTGCCAGCAGCCAAGGGAGGGGGGGCAATCAGCCCCAGCATTTT.

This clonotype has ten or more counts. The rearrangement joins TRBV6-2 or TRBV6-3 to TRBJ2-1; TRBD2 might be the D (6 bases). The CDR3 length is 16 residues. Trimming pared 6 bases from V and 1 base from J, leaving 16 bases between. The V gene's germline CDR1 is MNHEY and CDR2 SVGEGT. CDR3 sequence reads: CASRPQVAASYNEQFF. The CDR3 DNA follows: TGTGCCAGCAGACCTCAGGTAGCGGCATCCTACAATGAGCAGTTCTTC.

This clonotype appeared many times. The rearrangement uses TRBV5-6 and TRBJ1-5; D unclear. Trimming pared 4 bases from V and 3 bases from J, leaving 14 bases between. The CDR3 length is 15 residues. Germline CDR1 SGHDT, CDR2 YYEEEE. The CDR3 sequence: CASSQSSVFNQPQHF. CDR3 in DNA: TGTGCCAGCAGCCAATCGAGTGTATTCAATCAGCCCCAGCATTTT.

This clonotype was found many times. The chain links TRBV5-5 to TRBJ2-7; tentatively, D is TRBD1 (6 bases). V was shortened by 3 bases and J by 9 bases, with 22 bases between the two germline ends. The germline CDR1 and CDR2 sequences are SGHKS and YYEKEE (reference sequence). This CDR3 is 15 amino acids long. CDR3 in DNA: TGTGCCAGCAGCTCTGGTCAGGGACACCTTACAGGGCAGTACTTC. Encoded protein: CASSSGQGHLTGQYF.